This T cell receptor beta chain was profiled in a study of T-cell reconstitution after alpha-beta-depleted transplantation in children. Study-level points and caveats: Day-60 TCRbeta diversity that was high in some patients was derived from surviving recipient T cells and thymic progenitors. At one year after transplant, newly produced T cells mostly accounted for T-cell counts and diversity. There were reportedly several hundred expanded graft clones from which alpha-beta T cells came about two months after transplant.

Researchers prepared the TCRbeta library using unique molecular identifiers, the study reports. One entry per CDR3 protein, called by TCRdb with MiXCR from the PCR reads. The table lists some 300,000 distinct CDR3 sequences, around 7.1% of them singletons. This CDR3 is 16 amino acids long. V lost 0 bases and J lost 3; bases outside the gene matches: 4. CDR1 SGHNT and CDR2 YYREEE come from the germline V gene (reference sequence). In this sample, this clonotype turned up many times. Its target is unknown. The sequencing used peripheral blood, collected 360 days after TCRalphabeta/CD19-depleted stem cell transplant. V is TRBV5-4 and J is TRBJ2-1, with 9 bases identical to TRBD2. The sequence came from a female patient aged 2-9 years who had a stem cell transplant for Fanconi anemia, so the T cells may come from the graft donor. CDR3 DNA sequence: TGTGCCAGCAGCTTGGATGGCGGGGGGGGCTACAATGAGCAGTTCTTC. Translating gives CASSLDGGGGYNEQFF.